These 4 T cell receptor beta chains were sequenced from one sample in a study of cytomegalovirus exposure and HLA in healthy donors. With 60 Vbeta and 13 Jbeta primers, the PCR was carried out. Sequencing was performed with immunoSEQ multiplex PCR; in TCRdb, only in-frame clones are kept and a portion is missing. The data contain about 140,000 clones, more than 60% of them singletons. The sequencing sample was made of PBMCs. These TCRs come from a woman aged 45 to 65 in good health and CMV-seropositive.

A few counts support this clone. V is TRBV4-3 and J is TRBJ2-5; TRBD2 aligns across 13 bases. The ends lost 1 base at V and 1 base at J; junction bases unmatched: 0. Germline V CDR1 and CDR2: LGHNA, YSLEER. CDR3 length equals 16 residues. Here the CDR3 DNA reads TGCGCCAGCAGCCAAGGACTAGCGGGGGGCCAAGAGACCCAGTACTTC. It translates to CASSQGLAGGQETQYF.

This clone is a singleton in its sample. The chain employs TRBV30 and TRBJ2-3, with 8 nucleotides matching TRBD2. CDR3 length: 15 amino acids. Germline loops: CDR1 GTSNPN, CDR2 SVGIG (reference sequence). J gave up 0 bases and V 2 bases, and 4 bases lay outside the gene matches. In DNA form, the CDR3 reads TGTGCCTGGAGTCGCGGCGGGGGGAGCACAGATACGCAGTATTTT. This gives the protein CAWSRGGGSTDTQYF.

In its sample, this clone was seen once. The J gene is TRBJ1-4, the V gene TRBV5-8; D is perhaps TRBD1 (6 bases). The CDR3 is 17 residues long. V was clipped by 5 bases and J by 6 bases, with 23 bases between them. Looked up from germline, CDR1 is SGHTS and CDR2 is YDEGEE. The DNA for the CDR3 is TGTGCCAGCAGTGTCCGTGGGACAAGAGGAAGGGATGAAAAACTGTTTTTT. Protein sequence: CASSVRGTRGRDEKLFF. The full variable domain, its missing parts supplied by reference TRBV5-8 and TRBJ1-4, is EAGVTQSPTHLIKTRGQQATLRCSPISGHTSVYWYQQALGLGLQFLLWYDEGEERNRGNFPPRFSGRQFPNYSSELNVNALELEDSALYLCASSVRGTRGRDEKLFFGSGTQLSVL.

This clone was observed once. This sequence joins TRBV30 and TRBJ1-6; D gene unclear. Germline V lookup: CDR1 GTSNPN, CDR2 SVGIG (reference sequence). V shed 5 bases and J shed 11 bases, with 13 bases lying between them. The CDR3 covers 12 residues. This chain's CDR3 is CAWAGGFPPLHF. The CDR3 DNA reads TGTGCCTGGGCTGGCGGGTTTCCACCCCTCCACTTT.